Presented here are 21 T cell receptor beta chains from one specimen sequenced in a study of CXCR3 chemokines and chemotherapy response in bladder cancer. Each CDR3 protein gets one entry after TCRdb re-called the PCR reads with MiXCR. The sample includes over 250 distinct CDR3 sequences, 9.5% to 15% of them seen just once. The sample was acquired from a patient whose treatment included neoadjuvant chemotherapy. The origin of the receptors is a human donor with bladder cancer that did not respond to neoadjuvant chemotherapy.

V is TRBV10-1 and J is TRBJ1-1; unclear D gene. The germline V gene encodes CDR1 WNHNN and CDR2 SYGVQD (reference sequence). Trimming cost V 5 bases and J 2 bases, with 27 bases left between them. The CDR3 is made up of 19 amino acids. Here the CDR3 reads CASSSTTPRPRHSNTEAFF. The CDR3 DNA sequence: TGCGCCAGCAGTTCAACTACCCCAAGACCGAGACATAGTAACACTGAAGCTTTCTTT.

Judged by abundance, this clonotype is large. V gene TRBV12-3 or TRBV12-4 combines with J gene TRBJ2-1, with TRBD2 matching 9 bases. J was trimmed by 2 bases and V by 7 bases; bases with no gene match: 3. The CDR3 sequence is 14 residues long. CDR3 nucleotide sequence: TGTGCCAGCACAGCGGGAGGACCCTACAATGAGCAGTTCTTC. Amino acids: CASTAGGPYNEQFF.

Sample share makes this clonotype large. This chain joins TRBV27 and TRBJ1-5, with D possibly being TRBD1 (5 bases). CDR3 length equals 17 residues. The V and J ends lost 2 bases and 0 bases respectively, with 14 bases between them. The V gene's germline CDR1 is MNHEY and CDR2 SMNVEV (reference sequence). CDR3 nucleotides: TGTGCCAGCAGTTTAGGGGCCGGTCGATATAGCAATCAGCCCCAGCATTTT. This codes for CASSLGAGRYSNQPQHF.

The CDR3 is CASSLAARGTTNEKLFF. The CDR3 bases are TGCGCCAGCAGCCTAGCCGCCAGGGGGACAACTAATGAAAAACTGTTTTTT. The chain uses TRBV4-1 and TRBJ1-4; 7 bases agree with TRBD1. Losses at the gene ends were 4 bases for V and 0 bases for J; bases not matched to a gene: 8. The germline V gene has CDR1 MGHRA and CDR2 YSYEKL. This CDR3 region has 17 residues.

This clonotype is labeled large. This chain's CDR3 is CASRPTGADTQYF. The CDR3 DNA is TGTGCCAGTAGACCTACAGGGGCCGATACGCAGTATTTT. V usage is TRBV19 and J usage is TRBJ2-3; 7 bases fit TRBD1. CDR1 is LNHDA and CDR2 is SQIVND in the germline V gene (reference sequence). Germline trimming cut 6 bases from V and 6 bases from J; bases unmatched to any gene: 6. The CDR3 has 13 amino acids.

This clonotype was counted at least ten times. This chain links TRBV4-3 with TRBJ1-1; no reliable D call. Germline V gene sequence: CDR1 LGHNA, CDR2 YSLEER. The V end was cut by 0 bases, the J end by 1 base, with 9 bases between. This CDR3 has 15 amino acids. The CDR3 nucleotides read TGCGCCAGCAGCCAAGATAGCGCGGGGAACACTGAAGCTTTCTTT. This sequence encodes CASSQDSAGNTEAFF.

About this clonotype itself: A far larger clone is off by one base, so a read error is likely. This chain links TRBV10-3 with TRBJ2-7, with 8 bases identical to TRBD1. The last part of the DNA fits TRBJ1-2 better; the J call may be wrong. Germline V gene data show CDR1 as ENHRY and CDR2 as SYGVKD. The CDR3 is made up of 15 amino acids. Written as DNA, the CDR3 is TGTGCCATCAGTAAGCCCGCGACAGGGGAGAGAGGCTACACCTTC. As protein: CAISKPATGERGYTF.

Only one count was recorded for this clonotype. The likely explanation is a read error, given a far larger clone one base away. V and J are TRBV5-4 and TRBJ2-3; TRBD2 might be the D (5 bases). Per germline, CDR1 SGHNT and CDR2 YYREEE (reference sequence). This CDR3 is 13 amino acids long. The CDR3 DNA sequence: TGTGCCACCAGCCTCCCGACGGGAAGTACGCAGTATTTT. This encodes CATSLPTGSTQYF. Variable domain in full (rest from reference TRBV5-4 and TRBJ2-3): ETGVTQSPTHLIKTRGQQVTLRCSSQSGHNTVSWYQQALGQGPQFIFQYYREEENGRGNFPPRFSGLQFPNYSSELNVNALELDDSALYLCATSLPTGSTQYFGPGTRLTVL.

This clonotype was seen ten or more times. The CDR3 is CASSLMSPRASTDTQYF. For the CDR3, the DNA is TGTGCCAGCAGCTTAATGAGTCCCAGGGCTAGCACAGATACGCAGTATTTT. V and J are TRBV7-3 and TRBJ2-3, with a tentative D call TRBD1 (5 bases). V was trimmed by 1 base and J by 0 bases, leaving 14 bases between them. The CDR3 sequence is 17 residues long. Germline assignment: CDR1 SGHTA and CDR2 FQGTGA. The variable domain in full, with the rest retrieved from reference TRBV7-3 and TRBJ2-3, is GAGVSQTPSNKVTEKGKYVELRCDPISGHTALYWYRQSLGQGPEFLIYFQGTGAADDSGLPNDRFFAVRPEGSVSTLKIQRTERGDSAVYLCASSLMSPRASTDTQYFGPGTRLTVL.

Relative to its sample, this clonotype is hyperexpanded. The chain combines TRBV19 with TRBJ1-1, with unresolved D. Trimming pared 3 bases from V and 1 base from J, leaving 6 bases between. CDR3 length: 13 amino acids. Germline CDR1 reads LNHDA; CDR2 reads SQIVND (reference sequence). The CDR3 here is CASSMQENTEAFF. The CDR3 DNA reads as TGTGCCAGTAGTATGCAGGAGAACACTGAAGCTTTCTTT. The full variable domain, rest sourced from reference TRBV19 and TRBJ1-1, is DGGITQSPKYLFRKEGQNVTLSCEQNLNHDAMYWYRQDPGQGLRLIYYSQIVNDFQKGDIAEGYSVSREKKESFPLTVTSAQKNPTAFYLCASSMQENTEAFFGQGTRLTVV.

As concerns this clonotype: This probably arose from a read error, given a far larger clone one base away. The J gene is TRBJ2-2, the V gene TRBV6-1, with a tentative D call TRBD1 (6 bases). The CDR3 loop spans 15 amino acids. Germline V gene data show CDR1 as MNHNS and CDR2 as SASEGT. V was shortened by 6 bases and J by 2 bases, with 13 bases between the two germline ends. The CDR3 spells CASRDSGVNTGELFF. The CDR3 nucleotides are TGTGCCAGCAGGGACTCAGGGGTCAACACCGGGGAGCTGTTTTTT.

The sample holds many counts of this clonotype. J is TRBJ2-7 and V is TRBV7-9; D might be TRBD1 (7 bases). This CDR3 contains 15 residues. Germline CDR1 and CDR2: SEHNR and FQNEAQ (reference sequence). V was shortened by 5 bases and J by 1 base, with 15 bases between the two germline ends. The CDR3: CASSPKTGRSYEQYF. CDR3 sequence (DNA): TGTGCCAGCAGCCCGAAGACAGGGAGGTCCTACGAGCAGTACTTC.

V gene TRBV2 combines with J gene TRBJ2-1; tentatively, D is TRBD1 or TRBD2 (5 bases each). Germline CDR1 reads SNHLY; CDR2 reads FYNNEI. The V and J ends lost 5 bases and 10 bases respectively, with 12 bases between them. This CDR3 has 12 residues. The CDR3 loop reads CASSRDGIEQFF. The CDR3, as DNA: TGTGCCAGCAGTCGGGACGGCATAGAGCAGTTCTTC.

Concerning this clonotype: A far larger clone is a single base away, which makes a read error likely. V is TRBV5-6 and J is TRBJ2-4; weak D call: TRBD2 (5 bases). The J call may be wrong; the DNA end is better matched by TRBJ2-3. The CDR3 is 13 residues long. Germline V gene data show CDR1 as SGHDT and CDR2 as YYEEEE. The CDR3 bases are TGTGCCAGCAGCCTCCCGACGGGAAGTAGGCAGTATTTT. Its protein product is CASSLPTGSRQYF.

By sample share, this clonotype is large. The rearrangement links TRBV13 to TRBJ2-7, with D possibly matching TRBD1 (6 bases). Germline lookup yields CDR1 PRHDT and CDR2 FYEKMQ (reference sequence). V was clipped by 7 bases and J by 0 bases, with 16 bases between them. This CDR3 contains 15 residues. In DNA form, the CDR3 reads TGTGCCAGCAACCGCCGACAGGCCAACTCCTACGAGCAGTACTTC. The encoded protein is CASNRRQANSYEQYF.

The chain employs TRBV9 and TRBJ2-7; D not resolved. Trimming stripped 4 bases from V and 0 bases from J, with 14 bases between. The CDR3 loop spans 15 amino acids. The germline gives CDR1 SGDLS, CDR2 YYNGEE. The CDR3 region is CASSPQAVSSYEQYF. DNA for the CDR3: TGTGCCAGCAGCCCCCAGGCGGTGTCCTCCTACGAGCAGTACTTC.

This clonotype is large in the sample. The V gene is TRBV19, the J gene TRBJ2-1, with no clear D. Germline CDR1 reads LNHDA; CDR2 reads SQIVND (reference sequence). Trimming left V 5 bases short and J 0 bases short, with 11 bases between. The CDR3 extends over 15 amino acids. The DNA for the CDR3 is TGTGCCAGTAGTGTCGACCCGAGCTCCTACAATGAGCAGTTCTTC. Translated: CASSVDPSSYNEQFF.

This clonotype is categorized as medium-sized (0.01 to 0.1%). Here the CDR3 DNA reads TGCAGTGCTAGAAGGACCGAGAATCAGCCCCAGCATTTT. Translating gives CSARRTENQPQHF. This chain links TRBV20-1 with TRBJ1-5; D unclear. Germline CDR1 and CDR2: DFQATT and SNEGSKA (reference sequence). CDR3 length: 13 residues. Trimming took 2 bases from V and 4 from J, leaving 9 bases between them.

This clonotype is hyperexpanded (1% or more). The chain joins TRBV27 to TRBJ2-5; TRBD2 matches 7 bases. The CDR3 spans 14 residues. Germline assignment: CDR1 MNHEY and CDR2 SMNVEV (reference sequence). Unmatched junction bases numbered 5, after V lost 2 bases and J lost 5 bases. Here the CDR3 DNA reads TGTGCCAGCAGTTTAGACGGGGAGGGGGAGACCCAGTACTTC. It specifies CASSLDGEGETQYF.

This clonotype is labeled as large. The rearrangement joins TRBV19 to TRBJ2-5; weak D call: TRBD1 (5 bases). This CDR3 has 12 amino acids. The germline V and J ends were trimmed by 3 bases and 5 bases, with 7 bases remaining between them. Germline V lookup: CDR1 LNHDA, CDR2 SQIVND (reference sequence). Here the CDR3 DNA reads TGTGCCAGTAGTATCCAGGGCGAGACCCAGTACTTC. It codes for CASSIQGETQYF.

The V and J genes are TRBV27 and TRBJ1-5, with TRBD1 as a possible D gene (5 bases). The ends were cut back, 2 bases at V and 0 bases at J, with 8 bases in the middle. This CDR3 region has 15 residues. CDR1 MNHEY and CDR2 SMNVEV come from the germline V gene (reference sequence). Here the CDR3 DNA reads TGTGCCAGCAGTTTAGACAGCTATAGCAATCAGCCCCAGCATTTT. It translates to CASSLDSYSNQPQHF.